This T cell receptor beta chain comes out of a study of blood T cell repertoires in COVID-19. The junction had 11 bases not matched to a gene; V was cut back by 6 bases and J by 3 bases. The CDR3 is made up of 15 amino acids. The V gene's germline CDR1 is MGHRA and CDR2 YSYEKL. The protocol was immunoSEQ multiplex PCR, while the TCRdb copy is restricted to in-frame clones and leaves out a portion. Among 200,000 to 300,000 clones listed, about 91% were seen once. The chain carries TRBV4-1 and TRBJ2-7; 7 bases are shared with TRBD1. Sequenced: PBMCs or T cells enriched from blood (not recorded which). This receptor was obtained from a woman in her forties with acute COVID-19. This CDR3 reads CASSPRQGDLYEQYF. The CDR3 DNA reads TGCGCCAGCAGTCCGCGCCAGGGGGACCTCTACGAGCAGTACTTC.